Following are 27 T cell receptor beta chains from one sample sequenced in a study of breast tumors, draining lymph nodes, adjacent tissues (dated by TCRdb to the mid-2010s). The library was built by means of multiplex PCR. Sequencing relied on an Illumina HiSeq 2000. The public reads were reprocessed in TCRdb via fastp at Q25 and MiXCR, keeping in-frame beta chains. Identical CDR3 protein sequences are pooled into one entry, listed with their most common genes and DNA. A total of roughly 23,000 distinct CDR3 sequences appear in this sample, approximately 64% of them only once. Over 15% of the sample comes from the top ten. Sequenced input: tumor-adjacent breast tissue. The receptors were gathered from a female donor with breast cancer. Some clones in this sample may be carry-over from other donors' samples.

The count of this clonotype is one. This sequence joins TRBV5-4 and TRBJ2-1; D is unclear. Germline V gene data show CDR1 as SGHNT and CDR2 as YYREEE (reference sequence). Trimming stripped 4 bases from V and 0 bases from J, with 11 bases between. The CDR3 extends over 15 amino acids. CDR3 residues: CASSGESSSYNEQFF. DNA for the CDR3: TGTGCCAGCAGCGGGGAATCGAGCTCCTACAATGAGCAGTTCTTC.

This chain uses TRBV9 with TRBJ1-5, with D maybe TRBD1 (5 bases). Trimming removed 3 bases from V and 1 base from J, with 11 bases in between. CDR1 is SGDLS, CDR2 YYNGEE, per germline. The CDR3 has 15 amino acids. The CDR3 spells CASSASDRSNQPQHF. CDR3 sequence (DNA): TGTGCCAGCAGCGCTTCTGACAGAAGCAATCAGCCCCAGCATTTT.

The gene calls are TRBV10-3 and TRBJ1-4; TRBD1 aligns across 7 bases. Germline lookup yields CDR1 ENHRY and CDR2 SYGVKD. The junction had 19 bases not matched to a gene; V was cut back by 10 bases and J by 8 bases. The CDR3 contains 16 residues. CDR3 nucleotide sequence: TGTGCCAGCAGACCAGGGGGTCAGGGGTCGGCGGAAAAACTGTTTTTT. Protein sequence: CASRPGGQGSAEKLFF.

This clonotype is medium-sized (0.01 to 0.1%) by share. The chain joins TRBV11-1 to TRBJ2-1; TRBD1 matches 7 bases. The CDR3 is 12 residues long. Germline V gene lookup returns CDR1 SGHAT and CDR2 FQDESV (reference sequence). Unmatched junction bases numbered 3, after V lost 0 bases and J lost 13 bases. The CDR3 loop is CASSLAAGGQFF. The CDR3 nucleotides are TGTGCCAGCAGCTTAGCGGCAGGGGGACAGTTCTTC.

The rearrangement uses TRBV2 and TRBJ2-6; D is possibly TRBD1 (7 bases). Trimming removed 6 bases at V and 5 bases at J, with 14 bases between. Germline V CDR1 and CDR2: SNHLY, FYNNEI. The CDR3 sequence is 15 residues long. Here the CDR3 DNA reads TGTGCCAGCAGCAATCAGGGGGGAAGGGCCAACGTCCTGACTTTC. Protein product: CASSNQGGRANVLTF.

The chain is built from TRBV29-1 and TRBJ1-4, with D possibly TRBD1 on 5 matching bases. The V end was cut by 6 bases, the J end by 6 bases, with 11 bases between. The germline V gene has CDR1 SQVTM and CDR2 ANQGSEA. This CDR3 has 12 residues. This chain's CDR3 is CSVREVDEKLFF. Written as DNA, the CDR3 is TGCAGCGTCAGGGAGGTTGATGAAAAACTGTTTTTT.

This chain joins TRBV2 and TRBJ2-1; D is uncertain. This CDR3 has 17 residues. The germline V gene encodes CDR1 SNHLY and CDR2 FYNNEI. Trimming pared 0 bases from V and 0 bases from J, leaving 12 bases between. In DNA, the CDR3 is TGTGCCAGCAGTGAAGCGCTTGCGTGGGTCTCCTACAATGAGCAGTTCTTC. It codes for CASSEALAWVSYNEQFF. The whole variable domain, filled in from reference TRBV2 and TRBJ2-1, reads EPEVTQTPSHQVTQMGQEVILRCVPISNHLYFYWYRQILGQKVEFLVSFYNNEISEKSEIFDDQFSVERPDGSNFTLKIRSTKLEDSAMYFCASSEALAWVSYNEQFFGPGTRLTVL.

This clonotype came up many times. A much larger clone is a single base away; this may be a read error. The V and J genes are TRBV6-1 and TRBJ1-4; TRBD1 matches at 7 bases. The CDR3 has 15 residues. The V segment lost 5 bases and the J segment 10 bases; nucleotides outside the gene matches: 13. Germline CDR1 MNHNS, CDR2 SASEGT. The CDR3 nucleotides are TGTGCCAGCAGTCAATTAAAGGGGGCGTTGGGAAAACTGTTTTTT. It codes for CASSQLKGALGKLFF.

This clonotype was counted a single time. As DNA, the CDR3 is TGCAGCGTTGGAGACAGTTTGAATGGCTACACCTTC. This translates into CSVGDSLNGYTF. The J gene is TRBJ1-2, the V gene TRBV29-1; perhaps TRBD1 as D (5 bases). Germline V gives CDR1 SQVTM, CDR2 ANQGSEA. V was pared by 4 bases and J by 6 bases, with 12 bases between. The CDR3 runs to 12 residues.

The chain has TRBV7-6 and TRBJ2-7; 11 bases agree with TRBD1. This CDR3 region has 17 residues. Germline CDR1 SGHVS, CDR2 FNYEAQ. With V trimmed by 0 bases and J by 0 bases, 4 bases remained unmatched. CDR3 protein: CASSLASDRGHSYEQYF. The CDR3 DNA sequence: TGTGCCAGCAGCTTAGCCTCGGACAGGGGGCACTCCTACGAGCAGTACTTC.

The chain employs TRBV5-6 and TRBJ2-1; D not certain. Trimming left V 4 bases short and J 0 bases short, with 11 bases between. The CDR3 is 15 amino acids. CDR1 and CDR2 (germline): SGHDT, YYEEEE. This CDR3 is CASSLYRSSYNEQFF. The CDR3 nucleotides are TGTGCCAGCAGCCTCTACCGTAGCTCCTACAATGAGCAGTTCTTC.

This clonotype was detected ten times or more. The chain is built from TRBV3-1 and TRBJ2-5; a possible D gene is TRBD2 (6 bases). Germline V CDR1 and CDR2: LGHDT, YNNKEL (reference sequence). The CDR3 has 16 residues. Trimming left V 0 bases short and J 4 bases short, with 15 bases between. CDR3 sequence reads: CASSQDGAGLRETQYF. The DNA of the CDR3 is TGTGCCAGCAGCCAAGATGGGGCGGGGCTTCGAGAGACCCAGTACTTC.

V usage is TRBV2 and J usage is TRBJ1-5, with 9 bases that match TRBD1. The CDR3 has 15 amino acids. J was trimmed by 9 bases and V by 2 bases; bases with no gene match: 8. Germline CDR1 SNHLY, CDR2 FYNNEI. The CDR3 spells CASSELGQGILPQHF. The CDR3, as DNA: TGTGCCAGCAGTGAATTGGGACAGGGTATATTGCCCCAGCATTTT.

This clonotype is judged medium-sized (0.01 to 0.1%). CDR3 amino acids: CSAGSSGPYNEQFF. The CDR3 DNA reads TGCAGTGCTGGGTCTAGCGGACCTTACAATGAGCAGTTCTTC. The V and J genes are TRBV20-1 and TRBJ2-1; 7 bases agree with TRBD2. V was pared by 5 bases and J by 4 bases, with 8 bases of the junction left unmatched. CDR1 is DFQATT and CDR2 is SNEGSKA in the germline V gene (reference sequence). The CDR3 sequence is 14 residues long.

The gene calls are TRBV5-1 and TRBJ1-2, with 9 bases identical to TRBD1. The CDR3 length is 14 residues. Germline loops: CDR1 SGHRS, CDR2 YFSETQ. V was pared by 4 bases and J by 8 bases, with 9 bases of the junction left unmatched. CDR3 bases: TGCGCCAGCAGCACGGGGACAGGGACCTACGGCTACACCTTC. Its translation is CASSTGTGTYGYTF.

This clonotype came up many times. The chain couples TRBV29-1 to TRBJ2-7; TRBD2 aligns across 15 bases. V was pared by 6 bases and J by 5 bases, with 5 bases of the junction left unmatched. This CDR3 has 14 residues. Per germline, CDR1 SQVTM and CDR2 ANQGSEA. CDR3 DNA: TGCAGCGTGGGGGGACTAGCGGGAGGTGACGAGCAGTACTTC. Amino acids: CSVGGLAGGDEQYF.

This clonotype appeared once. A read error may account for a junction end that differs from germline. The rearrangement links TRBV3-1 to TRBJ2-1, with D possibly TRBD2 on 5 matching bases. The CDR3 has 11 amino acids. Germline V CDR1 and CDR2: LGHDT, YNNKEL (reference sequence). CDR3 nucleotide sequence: TGCGCCAGCAGCCACGGGGTGGAGCAGTTCTTC. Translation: CASSHGVEQFF.

CDR3 protein: CAISDPSKIGYTF. CDR3 DNA: TGTGCCATCAGTGACCCCTCAAAGATTGGCTACACCTTC. This chain links TRBV10-3 with TRBJ1-2; no reliable D call. Per the germline V gene, CDR1 is ENHRY and CDR2 is SYGVKD. CDR3 length: 13 residues. Trimming removed 3 bases at V and 7 bases at J, with 12 bases between.

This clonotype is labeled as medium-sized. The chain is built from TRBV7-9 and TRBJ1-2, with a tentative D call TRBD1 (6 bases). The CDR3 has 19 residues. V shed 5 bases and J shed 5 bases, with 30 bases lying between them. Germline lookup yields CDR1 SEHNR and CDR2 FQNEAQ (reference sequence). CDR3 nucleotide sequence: TGTGCCAGCAGCCTACTTTCCCGGGACACGATCATTCGGGCTTATGGCTACACCTTC. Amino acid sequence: CASSLLSRDTIIRAYGYTF.

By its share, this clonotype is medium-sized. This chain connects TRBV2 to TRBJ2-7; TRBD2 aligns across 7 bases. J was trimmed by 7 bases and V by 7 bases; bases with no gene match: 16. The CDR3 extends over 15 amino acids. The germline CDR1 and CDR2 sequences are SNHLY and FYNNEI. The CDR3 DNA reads TGTGCCAGCAACCCTCCCCGGGCCCCGCGGGGGGAGCAGTACTTC. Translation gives CASNPPRAPRGEQYF.

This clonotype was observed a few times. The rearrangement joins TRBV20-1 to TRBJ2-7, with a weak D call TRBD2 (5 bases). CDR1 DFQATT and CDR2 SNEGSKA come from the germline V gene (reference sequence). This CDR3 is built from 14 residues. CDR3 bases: TGCAGCGTTGAAGGCGGACGGGAATCCTACGAGCAGTACTTC. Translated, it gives CSVEGGRESYEQYF.

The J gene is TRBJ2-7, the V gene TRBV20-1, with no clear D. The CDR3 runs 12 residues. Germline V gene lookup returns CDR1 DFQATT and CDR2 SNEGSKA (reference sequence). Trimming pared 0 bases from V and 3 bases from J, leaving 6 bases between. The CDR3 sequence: CSARDQDYEQYF. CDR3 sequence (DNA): TGCAGTGCTAGAGATCAAGACTACGAGCAGTACTTC.

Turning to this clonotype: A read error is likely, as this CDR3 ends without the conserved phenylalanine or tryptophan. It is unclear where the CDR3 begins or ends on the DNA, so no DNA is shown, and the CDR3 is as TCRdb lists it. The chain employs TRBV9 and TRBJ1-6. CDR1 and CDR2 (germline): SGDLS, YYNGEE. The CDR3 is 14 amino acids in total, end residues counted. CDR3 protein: CASSVEAGGSLLLL.

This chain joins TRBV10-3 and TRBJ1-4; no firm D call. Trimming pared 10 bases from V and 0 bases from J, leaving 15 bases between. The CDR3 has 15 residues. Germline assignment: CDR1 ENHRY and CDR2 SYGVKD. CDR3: CATGDKEATNEKLFF. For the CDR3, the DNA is TGTGCCACCGGCGACAAAGAAGCAACTAATGAAAAACTGTTTTTT.

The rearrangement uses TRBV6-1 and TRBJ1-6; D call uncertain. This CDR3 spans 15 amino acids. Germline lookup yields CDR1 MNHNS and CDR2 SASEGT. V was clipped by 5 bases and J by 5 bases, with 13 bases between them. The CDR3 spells CASSLLTVNNSPLHF. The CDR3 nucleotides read TGTGCCAGCAGTTTGTTAACAGTGAATAATTCACCCCTCCACTTT.

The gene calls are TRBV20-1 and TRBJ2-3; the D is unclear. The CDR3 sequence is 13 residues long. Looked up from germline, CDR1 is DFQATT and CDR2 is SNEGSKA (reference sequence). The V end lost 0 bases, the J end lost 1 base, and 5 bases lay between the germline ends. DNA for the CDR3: TGCAGTGCTAGAGATCAAGGCACAGATACGCAGTATTTT. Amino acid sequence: CSARDQGTDTQYF.

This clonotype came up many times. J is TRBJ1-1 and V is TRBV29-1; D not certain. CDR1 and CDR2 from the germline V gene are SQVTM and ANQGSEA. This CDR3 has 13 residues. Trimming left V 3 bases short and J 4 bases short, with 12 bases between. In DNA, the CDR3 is TGCAGCGTTGATGGGCAGACGGTCACTGAAGCTTTCTTT. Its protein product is CSVDGQTVTEAFF.